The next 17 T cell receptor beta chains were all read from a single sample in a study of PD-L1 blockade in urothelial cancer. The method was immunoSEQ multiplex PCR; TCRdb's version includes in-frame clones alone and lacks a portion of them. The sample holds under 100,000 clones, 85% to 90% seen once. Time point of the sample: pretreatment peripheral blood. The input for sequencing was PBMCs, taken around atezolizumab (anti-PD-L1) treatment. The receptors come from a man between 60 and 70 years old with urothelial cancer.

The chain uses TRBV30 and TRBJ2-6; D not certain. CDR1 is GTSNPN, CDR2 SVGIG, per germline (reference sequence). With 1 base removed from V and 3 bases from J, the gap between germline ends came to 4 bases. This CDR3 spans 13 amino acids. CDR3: CAWSDNGANVLTF. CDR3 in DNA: TGTGCCTGGAGTGATAATGGGGCCAACGTCCTGACTTTC.

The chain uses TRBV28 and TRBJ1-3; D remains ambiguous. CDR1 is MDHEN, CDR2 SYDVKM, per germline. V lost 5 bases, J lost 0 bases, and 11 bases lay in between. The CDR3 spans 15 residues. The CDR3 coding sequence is TGTGCCAGCAGTCCCCCGATGAGCTCTGGAAACACCATATATTTT. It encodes CASSPPMSSGNTIYF.

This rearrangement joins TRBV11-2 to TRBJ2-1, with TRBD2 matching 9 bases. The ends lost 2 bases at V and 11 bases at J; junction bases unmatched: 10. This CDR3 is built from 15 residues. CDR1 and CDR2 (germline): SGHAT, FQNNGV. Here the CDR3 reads CASSLKLAGIEQQFF. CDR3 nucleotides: TGTGCCAGCAGCTTAAAACTAGCGGGTATCGAACAGCAGTTCTTC.

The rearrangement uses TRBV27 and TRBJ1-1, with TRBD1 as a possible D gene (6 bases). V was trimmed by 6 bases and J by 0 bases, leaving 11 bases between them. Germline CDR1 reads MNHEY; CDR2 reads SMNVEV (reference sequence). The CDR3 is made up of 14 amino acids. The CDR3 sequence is CASSWGGMNTEAFF. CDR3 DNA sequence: TGTGCCAGCAGCTGGGGGGGCATGAACACTGAAGCTTTCTTT.

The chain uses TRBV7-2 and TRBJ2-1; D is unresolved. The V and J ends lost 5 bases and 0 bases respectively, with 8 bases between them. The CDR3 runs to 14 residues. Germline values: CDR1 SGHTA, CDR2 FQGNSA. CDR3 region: CASSPGRSYNEQFF. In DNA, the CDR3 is TGTGCCAGCAGCCCTGGGCGCTCCTACAATGAGCAGTTCTTC.

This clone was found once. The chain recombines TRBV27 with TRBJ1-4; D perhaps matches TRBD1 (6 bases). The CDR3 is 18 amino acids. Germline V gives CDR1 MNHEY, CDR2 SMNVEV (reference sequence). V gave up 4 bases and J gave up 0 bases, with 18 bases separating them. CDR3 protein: CASSSRRTAHTTNEKLFF. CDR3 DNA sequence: TGTGCCAGCAGTTCTAGAAGGACAGCGCATACAACTAATGAAAAACTGTTTTTT.

CDR3 bases: TGTGCCAGCTCACCTACGGTCCTTTACAATGAGCAGTTCTTC. Residues: CASSPTVLYNEQFF. The chain is built from TRBV18 and TRBJ2-1; no clear D. V was trimmed by 3 bases and J by 4 bases, leaving 10 bases between them. CDR3 length: 14 residues. Germline V lookup: CDR1 KGHSH, CDR2 LQKENI.

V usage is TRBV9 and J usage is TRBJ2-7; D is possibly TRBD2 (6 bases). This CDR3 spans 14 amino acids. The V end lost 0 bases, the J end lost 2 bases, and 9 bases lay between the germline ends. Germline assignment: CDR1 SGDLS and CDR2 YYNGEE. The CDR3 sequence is CASSVDSGPYEQYF. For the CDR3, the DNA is TGTGCCAGCAGCGTAGATAGCGGTCCCTACGAGCAGTACTTC.

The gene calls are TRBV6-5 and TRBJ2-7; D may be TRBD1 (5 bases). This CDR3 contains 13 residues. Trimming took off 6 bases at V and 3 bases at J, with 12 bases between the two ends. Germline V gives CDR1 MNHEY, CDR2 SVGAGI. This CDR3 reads CASSYTGIYEQYF. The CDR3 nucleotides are TGTGCCAGCAGCTACACAGGTATCTACGAGCAGTACTTC.

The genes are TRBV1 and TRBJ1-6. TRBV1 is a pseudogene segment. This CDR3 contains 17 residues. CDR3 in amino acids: CTSSQDIKGDQDSPLHF. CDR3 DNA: TGCACCAGCAGCCAAGATATTAAAGGAGATCAAGATTCACCCCTCCACTTT.

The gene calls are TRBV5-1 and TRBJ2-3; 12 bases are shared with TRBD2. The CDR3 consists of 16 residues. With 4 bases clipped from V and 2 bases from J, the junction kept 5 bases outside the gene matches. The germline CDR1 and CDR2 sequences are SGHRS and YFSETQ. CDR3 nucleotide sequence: TGCGCCAGCAGCCGAACTAGCGGGGGGTTCACAGATACGCAGTATTTT. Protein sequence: CASSRTSGGFTDTQYF. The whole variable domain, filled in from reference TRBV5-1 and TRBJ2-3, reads KAGVTQTPRYLIKTRGQQVTLSCSPISGHRSVSWYQQTPGQGLQFLFEYFSETQRNKGNFPGRFSGRQFSNSRSEMNVSTLELGDSALYLCASSRTSGGFTDTQYFGPGTRLTVL.

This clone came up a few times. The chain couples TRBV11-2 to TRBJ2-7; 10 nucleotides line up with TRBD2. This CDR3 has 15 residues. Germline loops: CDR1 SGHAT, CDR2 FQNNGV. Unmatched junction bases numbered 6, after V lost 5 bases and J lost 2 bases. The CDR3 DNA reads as TGTGCCAGCAGCCGGGGACTAGCGTCCCCCTACGAGCAGTACTTC. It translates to CASSRGLASPYEQYF.

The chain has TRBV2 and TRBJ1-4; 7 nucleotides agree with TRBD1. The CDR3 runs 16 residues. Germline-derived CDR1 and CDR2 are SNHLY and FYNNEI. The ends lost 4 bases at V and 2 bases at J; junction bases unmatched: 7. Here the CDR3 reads CASSGGQSITNEKLFF. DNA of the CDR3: TGTGCCAGCAGTGGGGGACAGTCGATCACTAATGAAAAACTGTTTTTT.

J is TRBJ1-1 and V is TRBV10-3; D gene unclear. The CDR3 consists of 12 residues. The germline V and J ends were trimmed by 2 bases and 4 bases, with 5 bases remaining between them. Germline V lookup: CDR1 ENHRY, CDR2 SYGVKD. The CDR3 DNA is TGTGCCATCAGTGAGCTCAGCACTGAAGCTTTCTTT. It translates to CAISELSTEAFF.

The DNA of the CDR3 is TGTGCCAGCAGTAGGGACAGCCCCTACGAGCAGTACTTC. Its translation is CASSRDSPYEQYF. This chain joins TRBV2 and TRBJ2-7, with 7 bases lining up with TRBD1. CDR3 length equals 13 residues. J was trimmed by 2 bases and V by 5 bases; bases with no gene match: 3. The germline V gene has CDR1 SNHLY and CDR2 FYNNEI.

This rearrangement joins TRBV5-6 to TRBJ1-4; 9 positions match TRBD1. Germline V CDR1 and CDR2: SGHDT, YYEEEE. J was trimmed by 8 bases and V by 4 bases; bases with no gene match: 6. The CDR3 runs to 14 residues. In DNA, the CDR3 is TGTGCCAGCAGCATATCCGGGACAGGGGAAAAACTGTTTTTT. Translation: CASSISGTGEKLFF.

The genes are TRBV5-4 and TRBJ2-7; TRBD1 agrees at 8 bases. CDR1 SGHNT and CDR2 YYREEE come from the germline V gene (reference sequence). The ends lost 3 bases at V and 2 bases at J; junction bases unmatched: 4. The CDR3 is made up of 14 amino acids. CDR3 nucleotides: TGTGCCAGCAGCTCCGGACAGGGTACCTACGAGCAGTACTTC. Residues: CASSSGQGTYEQYF.